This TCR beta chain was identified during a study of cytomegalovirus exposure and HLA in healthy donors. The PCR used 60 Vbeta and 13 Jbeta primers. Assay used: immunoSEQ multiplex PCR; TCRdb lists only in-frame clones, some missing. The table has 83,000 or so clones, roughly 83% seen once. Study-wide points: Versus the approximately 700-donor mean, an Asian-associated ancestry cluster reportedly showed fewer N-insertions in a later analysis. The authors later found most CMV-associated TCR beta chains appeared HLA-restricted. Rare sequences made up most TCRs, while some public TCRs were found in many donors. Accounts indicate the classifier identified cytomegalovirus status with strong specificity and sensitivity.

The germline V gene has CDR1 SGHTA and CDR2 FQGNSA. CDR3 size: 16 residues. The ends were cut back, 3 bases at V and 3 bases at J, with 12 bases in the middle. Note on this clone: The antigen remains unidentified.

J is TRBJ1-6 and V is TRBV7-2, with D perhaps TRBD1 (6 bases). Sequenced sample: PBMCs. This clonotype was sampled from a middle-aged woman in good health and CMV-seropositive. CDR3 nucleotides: TGTGCCAGCAGCTTGGGGGTGGACAGCTATAATTCACCCCTCCACTTT. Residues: CASSLGVDSYNSPLHF. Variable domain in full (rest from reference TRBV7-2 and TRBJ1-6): GAGVSQSPSNKVTEKGKDVELRCDPISGHTALYWYRQSLGQGLEFLIYFQGNSAPDKSGLPSDRFSAERTGGSVSTLTIQRTQQEDSAVYLCASSLGVDSYNSPLHFGNGTRLTVT.